The 21 T cell receptor beta chains listed next were all sequenced from one sample in a study of preoperative IRX-2 immunotherapy in early breast cancer. Libraries were prepared by immunoSEQ multiplex PCR; TCRdb keeps only in-frame clonotypes and omits some of them. The sample carries roughly 29,000 clones, nearly 90% recorded once. Treatment in this sample: preoperative locoregional IRX-2 cytokine immunotherapy. Sample collection was performed from a patient treated with IRX-2 immunotherapy. These receptors all stem from a human donor with breast cancer.

This chain joins TRBV15 and TRBJ2-5, with D perhaps matching TRBD1 or TRBD2 (5 bases each). V was pared by 5 bases and J by 11 bases, with 21 bases between. This CDR3 has 14 residues. Germline V gene sequence: CDR1 LNHNV, CDR2 YYDKDF (reference sequence). The CDR3 sequence: CATSPRDRSDEQYF. CDR3 sequence (DNA): TGTGCCACCAGCCCCCGGGACCGCTCTGATGAGCAGTACTTC.

V is TRBV19 and J is TRBJ2-1; 13 bases align to TRBD2. The length of the CDR3 is 16 residues. Losses at the gene ends were 3 bases for V and 7 bases for J; bases not matched to a gene: 6. Germline V lookup: CDR1 LNHDA, CDR2 SQIVND (reference sequence). In nucleotides, the CDR3 is TGTGCCAGTAGTATCCGGACTAGCGGGAGTACAAATGAGCAGTTCTTC. This codes for CASSIRTSGSTNEQFF.

The J gene is TRBJ1-1, the V gene TRBV4-1; perhaps TRBD1 as D (5 bases). The V gene lost 4 bases and the J gene lost 1 base, with 10 bases spanning the gap. Germline loops: CDR1 MGHRA, CDR2 YSYEKL. The CDR3 length is 14 residues. CDR3 coding DNA: TGCGCCAGCAGCCCGTTACAGGAGAACACTGAAGCTTTCTTT. Translation gives CASSPLQENTEAFF.

This rearrangement joins TRBV5-1 to TRBJ2-1, with 9 nucleotides matching TRBD2. This CDR3 has 16 residues. CDR1 SGHRS and CDR2 YFSETQ come from the germline V gene. Trimming cost V 0 bases and J 3 bases; bases outside gene matches: 4. The CDR3 region has the DNA TGCGCCAGCAGCTTGGCAGGACTAGCGAACTACAATGAGCAGTTCTTC. Residues: CASSLAGLANYNEQFF.

This clone was counted once. The chain links TRBV2 to TRBJ1-5; 11 positions agree with TRBD1. CDR3 length: 14 amino acids. V was pared by 8 bases and J by 4 bases, with 4 bases of the junction left unmatched. The germline CDR1 and CDR2 sequences are SNHLY and FYNNEI. The DNA of the CDR3 is TGTGCCAGCGTGGGGACAGGGGGGAATCAGCCCCAGCATTTT. Translated, it gives CASVGTGGNQPQHF.

CDR3 in amino acids: CASSLRDGERAFF. The CDR3 region has the DNA TGTGCCAGCAGCCTACGGGACGGCGAGAGAGCTTTCTTT. The chain employs TRBV7-9 and TRBJ1-1, with TRBD1 as a possible D gene (5 bases). CDR1 SEHNR and CDR2 FQNEAQ come from the germline V gene (reference sequence). The CDR3 runs 13 residues. V gave up 5 bases and J gave up 10 bases, with 17 bases separating them.

V is TRBV5-1 and J is TRBJ2-5; D is uncertain. The germline V gene has CDR1 SGHRS and CDR2 YFSETQ. The V gene lost 1 base and the J gene lost 2 bases, with 3 bases spanning the gap. CDR3 length: 12 residues. This CDR3 reads CASSLRQETQYF. The CDR3, as DNA: TGCGCCAGCAGCTTGAGACAAGAGACCCAGTACTTC.

This clone was picked up one time. This chain links TRBV29-1 with TRBJ2-4, with 9 bases aligning to TRBD2. V was pared by 6 bases and J by 3 bases, with 3 bases of the junction left unmatched. Per germline, CDR1 SQVTM and CDR2 ANQGSEA. The CDR3 spans 13 residues. CDR3 sequence reads: CSVSSGGKNIQYF. The CDR3 DNA reads TGCAGCGTCAGTAGCGGGGGCAAAAACATTCAGTACTTC.

The chain uses TRBV29-1 and TRBJ2-5; D may be TRBD1 or TRBD2 (5 bases each). Germline CDR1 reads SQVTM; CDR2 reads ANQGSEA. This CDR3 is built from 11 residues. The CDR3 reads CAGTPQETQYF. CDR3 bases: TGCGCCGGGACGCCCCAAGAGACCCAGTACTTC.

The chain employs TRBV6-5 and TRBJ2-5; D possibly corresponds to TRBD2 (6 bases). The germline V and J ends were trimmed by 7 bases and 4 bases, with 16 bases remaining between them. Per the germline V gene, CDR1 is MNHEY and CDR2 is SVGAGI. CDR3 length: 14 amino acids. CDR3 region: CASKLGLSAETQYF. The CDR3 DNA follows: TGTGCCAGCAAGTTGGGACTCTCGGCAGAGACCCAGTACTTC.

V is TRBV5-1 and J is TRBJ2-5, with 11 bases lining up with TRBD2. The J call is uncertain, as TRBJ2-7 better fits the DNA end. Germline CDR1 and CDR2: SGHRS and YFSETQ. This CDR3 has 18 amino acids. In DNA form, the CDR3 reads TGCGCCAGCAGCTTGGCCAGCTCCCTGACTAGCGGGAACAACGAGCAGTACTTC. Translated, it gives CASSLASSLTSGNNEQYF.

The chain carries TRBV5-4 and TRBJ2-2; 7 nucleotides align to TRBD1. Trimming took 4 bases from V and 1 from J; bases not matched to a gene: 10. The CDR3 has 17 residues. Per the germline V gene, CDR1 is SGHNT and CDR2 is YYREEE (reference sequence). The CDR3 loop reads CASSSGLGTENTGELFF. For the CDR3, the DNA is TGTGCCAGCAGCAGTGGCTTGGGGACAGAGAACACCGGGGAGCTGTTTTTT. Looking up the rest from reference TRBV5-4 and TRBJ2-2 gives the full variable domain: ETGVTQSPTHLIKTRGQQVTLRCSSQSGHNTVSWYQQALGQGPQFIFQYYREEENGRGNFPPRFSGLQFPNYSSELNVNALELDDSALYLCASSSGLGTENTGELFFGEGSRLTVL.

The J gene is TRBJ2-7, the V gene TRBV5-4; TRBD2 aligns across 9 bases. The CDR3 has 16 residues. Germline V CDR1 and CDR2: SGHNT, YYREEE (reference sequence). J was trimmed by 3 bases and V by 4 bases; bases with no gene match: 11. Written as DNA, the CDR3 is TGTGCCAGCAGCCCCGGGGGAGCGGGAGGTCTCTACGAGCAGTACTTC. This gives the protein CASSPGGAGGLYEQYF.

The V gene is TRBV5-6, the J gene TRBJ1-5; D gene unclear. V was trimmed by 5 bases and J by 7 bases, leaving 13 bases between them. The germline V gene has CDR1 SGHDT and CDR2 YYEEEE. This CDR3 spans 13 amino acids. CDR3 DNA sequence: TGTGCCAGCAGTTACCGGATAGGCCAGCCCCAGCATTTT. Amino acid sequence: CASSYRIGQPQHF.

The V gene is TRBV30, the J gene TRBJ2-5; 9 nucleotides match TRBD1. Judging by the DNA end, TRBJ2-7 fits better; the J call may be wrong. Per germline, CDR1 GTSNPN and CDR2 SVGIG (reference sequence). CDR3 length equals 15 residues. CDR3 coding DNA: TGTGCCTGGAGGACCTCCGGGACAGGGACCTACGAGCAGTACTTC. Residues: CAWRTSGTGTYEQYF.

V and J are TRBV10-3 and TRBJ2-1; the match to TRBD2 covers 12 bases. This CDR3 has 16 amino acids. The trim removed 7 bases at V and 5 bases at J, leaving 9 bases unmatched. Germline CDR1 is ENHRY and CDR2 is SYGVKD. The CDR3 sequence is CAITPSGRALNNEQFF. CDR3 nucleotides: TGTGCCATCACCCCTAGCGGGAGGGCTTTAAACAATGAGCAGTTCTTC.

V gene TRBV6-1 combines with J gene TRBJ2-5, with TRBD1 matching 7 bases. Germline assignment: CDR1 MNHNS and CDR2 SASEGT. The V gene end was trimmed by 1 base and the J gene end by 1 base; junction bases not matched to a gene: 9. This CDR3 spans 17 amino acids. DNA for the CDR3: TGTGCCAGCAGTGAAGGGGTGACAGGGCAACTCCAAGAGACCCAGTACTTC. Its protein is CASSEGVTGQLQETQYF.

The CDR3 loop is CASRPLGEAGEKLFF. CDR3 DNA: TGTGCCAGCAGACCGCTGGGGGAGGCCGGTGAAAAACTGTTTTTT. The chain links TRBV27 to TRBJ1-4; tentatively, D is TRBD1 (5 bases). Per the germline V gene, CDR1 is MNHEY and CDR2 is SMNVEV (reference sequence). The CDR3 sequence is 15 residues long. The germline V and J ends were trimmed by 6 bases and 7 bases, with 18 bases remaining between them.

J is TRBJ1-2 and V is TRBV15; 8 nucleotides match TRBD1. The CDR3 length is 12 residues. Germline CDR1 LNHNV, CDR2 YYDKDF (reference sequence). Trimming removed 5 bases from V and 6 bases from J; junction bases left unmatched: 2. DNA for the CDR3: TGTGCCACCAGCTGGACAGGGAATGGCTACACCTTC. Translated, it gives CATSWTGNGYTF.

The CDR3 loop is CASSRTSASSYEQYF. In nucleotides, the CDR3 is TGTGCCAGTAGTAGGACTAGCGCGAGCTCCTACGAGCAGTACTTC. The rearrangement links TRBV19 to TRBJ2-7, with 9 bases identical to TRBD2. CDR3 size: 15 residues. After removal of 4 bases from V and 0 bases from J, the junction contained 4 bases not matched to a gene. CDR1 LNHDA and CDR2 SQIVND come from the germline V gene (reference sequence).

The CDR3 bases are TGTGCCAGCAGGCGAGGGGGACAAGGGTACGAGCAGTACTTC. This codes for CASRRGGQGYEQYF. The V gene is TRBV7-2, the J gene TRBJ2-7, with D maybe TRBD1 (6 bases). Deletions cut 6 bases from V and 4 bases from J, with 16 bases between. This CDR3 has 14 residues. Germline CDR1 SGHTA, CDR2 FQGNSA. The full variable domain, in which reference TRBV7-2 and TRBJ2-7 provide the parts outside the CDR3, is GAGVSQSPSNKVTEKGKDVELRCDPISGHTALYWYRQSLGQGLEFLIYFQGNSAPDKSGLPSDRFSAERTGGSVSTLTIQRTQQEDSAVYLCASRRGGQGYEQYFGPGTRLTVT.